This TCR beta chain came from a study of blood T cell repertoires in COVID-19. Study as a whole: Both acute and convalescent COVID-19 samples were obtained from the United States, Italy and Spain. PBMCs, B-cell-depleted T cells, or T cells were the source of the cDNA or gDNA that made up the material.

Assay used: immunoSEQ multiplex PCR; TCRdb lists only in-frame clones, some missing. The repertoire consists of about 400,000 clones, with roughly 86% occurring once and the leading ten covering about 1.7%. The length of the CDR3 is 15 residues. Germline-derived CDR1 and CDR2 are SEHNR and FQNEAQ (reference sequence). Losses at the gene ends were 6 bases for V and 3 bases for J; bases not matched to a gene: 5. Participants were aged about 18 to 90 years, lived in about two dozen US areas, and enrolled virtually. This chain joins TRBV7-9 and TRBJ2-1; 10 bases match TRBD1. The receptor was isolated from a woman in her 30s who had recovered from COVID-19. Sequenced input: PBMCs or T cells enriched from blood (not recorded which). The CDR3 DNA sequence: TGTGCCAGCAGGAGTTGGACAGGGGGCTACAATGAGCAGTTCTTC. Encoded protein: CASRSWTGGYNEQFF.